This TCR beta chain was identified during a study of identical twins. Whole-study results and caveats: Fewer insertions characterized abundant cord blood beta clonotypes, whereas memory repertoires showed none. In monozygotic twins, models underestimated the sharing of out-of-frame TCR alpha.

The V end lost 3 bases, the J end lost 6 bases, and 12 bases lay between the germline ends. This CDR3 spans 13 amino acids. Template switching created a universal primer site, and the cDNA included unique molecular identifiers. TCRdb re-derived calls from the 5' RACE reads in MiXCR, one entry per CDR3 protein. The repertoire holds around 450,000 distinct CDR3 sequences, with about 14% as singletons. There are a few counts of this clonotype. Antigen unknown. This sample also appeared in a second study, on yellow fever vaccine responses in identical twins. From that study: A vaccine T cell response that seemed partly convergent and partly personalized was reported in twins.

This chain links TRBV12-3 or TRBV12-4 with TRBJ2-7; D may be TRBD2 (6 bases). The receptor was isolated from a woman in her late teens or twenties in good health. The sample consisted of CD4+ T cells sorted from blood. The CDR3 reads CASSLREGSEQYF. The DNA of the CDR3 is TGTGCCAGCAGTTTGCGGGAAGGGAGCGAGCAGTACTTC.